These T cell receptor beta chains were read from a single sample in a study of T cell responses to AZD1222 COVID-19 vaccine. The repertoire was sequenced with immunoSEQ multiplex PCR; TCRdb's copy has only in-frame clones and lacks some. This sample yields about 72,000 clones, of which 80% to 90% are seen a single time; about 28% belongs to the top ten. The sample here was peripheral blood, taken 28 days after the second AZD1222 dose. These receptors were collected from an adult who received the AZD1222 COVID-19 vaccine. Both conserved end residues are part of each CDR3. Each record gives: J gene, clone size, V gene, D gene, CDR3 protein, CDR3 DNA. The D gene is left open where the match is weak. Clone size is not always given. Where it is, it says once, few, many or a class for expanded clones.

j_call: TRBJ2-7; clone_size: .; v_call: TRBV27; d_call: .; cdr3_aa: CASRPSRGGAFEQYF; cdr3_nt: TGTGCCAGCAGACCCTCTAGGGGGGGCGCCTTCGAGCAGTACTTC
j_call: TRBJ2-7; clone_size: .; v_call: TRBV6-5; d_call: TRBD2; cdr3_aa: CASSPLAGGSYEQYF; cdr3_nt: TGTGCCAGCAGTCCTCTAGCGGGAGGGTCCTACGAGCAGTACTTC
j_call: TRBJ2-1; clone_size: .; v_call: TRBV19; d_call: .; cdr3_aa: CASQGSLSSYNEQFF; cdr3_nt: TGTGCCAGTCAAGGCAGTTTGAGCTCCTACAATGAGCAGTTCTTC
j_call: TRBJ1-2; clone_size: .; v_call: TRBV6-5; d_call: .; cdr3_aa: CASTPRTRNYGYTF; cdr3_nt: TGTGCCAGCACCCCCCGGACGCGCAACTATGGCTACACCTTC
j_call: TRBJ2-7; clone_size: .; v_call: TRBV19; d_call: TRBD1; cdr3_aa: CASSRDSRDPYEQYF; cdr3_nt: TGTGCCAGTAGTCGGGACAGCCGGGATCCCTACGAGCAGTACTTC
j_call: TRBJ1-5; clone_size: .; v_call: TRBV5-1; d_call: TRBD1; cdr3_aa: CASSSDRNQPQHF; cdr3_nt: TGCGCCAGCAGCTCGGACAGGAATCAGCCCCAGCATTTT
j_call: TRBJ2-3; clone_size: .; v_call: TRBV29-1; d_call: .; cdr3_aa: CSVRGGDTQYF; cdr3_nt: TGCAGCGTCAGGGGTGGGGATACGCAGTATTTT
j_call: TRBJ2-7; clone_size: .; v_call: TRBV7-2; d_call: .; cdr3_aa: CASSLRLGESDEQYF; cdr3_nt: TGTGCCAGCAGCTTACGGCTAGGGGAATCCGACGAGCAGTACTTC
j_call: TRBJ2-2; clone_size: .; v_call: TRBV27; d_call: TRBD2; cdr3_aa: CASKGLALGPNTGELFF; cdr3_nt: TGTGCCAGCAAGGGACTAGCGCTTGGCCCGAACACCGGGGAGCTGTTTTTT
j_call: TRBJ1-2; clone_size: .; v_call: TRBV11-2; d_call: TRBD1; cdr3_aa: CASSSDRERYYGYTF; cdr3_nt: TGTGCCAGCAGCTCCGACAGGGAGCGCTACTATGGCTACACCTTC
j_call: TRBJ1-2; clone_size: .; v_call: TRBV6-1; d_call: .; cdr3_aa: CASTGLGGYTF; cdr3_nt: TGTGCCAGCACCGGCCTGGGGGGCTACACCTTC
j_call: TRBJ1-3; clone_size: .; v_call: TRBV5-1; d_call: TRBD1; cdr3_aa: CASTGGTGNTIYF; cdr3_nt: TGCGCCAGCACAGGGGGAACTGGAAACACCATATATTTT
j_call: TRBJ2-2; clone_size: .; v_call: TRBV7-2; d_call: .; cdr3_aa: CASGGGGRLTGELFF; cdr3_nt: TGTGCCAGCGGGGGAGGAGGTCGGCTGACCGGGGAGCTGTTTTTT
j_call: TRBJ2-7; clone_size: .; v_call: TRBV3-1/TRBV3-2; d_call: .; cdr3_aa: CASSQGWDWAVSYEQYF; cdr3_nt: TGTGCCAGCAGCCAAGGGTGGGATTGGGCAGTCTCCTACGAGCAGTACTTC
j_call: TRBJ2-3; clone_size: few; v_call: TRBV6-4; d_call: TRBD2; cdr3_aa: CASSDRGLAGGGSDTQYF; cdr3_nt: TGTGCCAGCAGTGACCGGGGGCTAGCGGGAGGTGGCTCAGATACGCAGTATTTT
j_call: TRBJ2-6; clone_size: few; v_call: TRBV5-4; d_call: .; cdr3_aa: CASRASGANVLTF; cdr3_nt: TGTGCCAGTCGGGCCTCTGGGGCCAACGTCCTGACTTTC
j_call: TRBJ1-6; clone_size: .; v_call: TRBV3-1/TRBV3-2; d_call: .; cdr3_aa: CASSQGPLPLHF; cdr3_nt: TGTGCCAGCAGCCAAGGGCCCCTACCCCTCCACTTT